This entry features one TCR beta chain sequence. The antigen remains unidentified. Just one base apart from a much larger clone, this may be a read error. The sample belongs to a study of T cell repertoires in cytomegalovirus infection. Study-wide context: HLA-C-restricted CMV epitopes, recently identified, and well-studied HLA-B-restricted ones were used by the study. Through public TCR beta signatures, both CMV infection and matching HLA type were indicated.

Study-wide findings and caveats: Predominance within the ex vivo response was attributable to HLA-C-restricted CMV-specific TCR beta clonotypes.

TCRdb fed the reads into MiXCR, producing one record per CDR3 protein. The sample yields approximately 110,000 distinct CDR3 sequences, around 32% seen once. The CDR3 has 14 amino acids. CDR1 and CDR2 from the germline V gene are SGHTA and FQGNSA. V was pared by 4 bases and J by 5 bases, with 14 bases between. This clonotype was sampled from a human donor in good health (CMV status not recorded). Some clones in this sample may be carry-over from other donors' samples. Sequenced here: CD8+ T cells from cultured PBMCs, sampled from culture after CMV antigen stimulation. The rearrangement joins TRBV7-2 to TRBJ1-1; D might be TRBD1 (6 bases). CDR3 residues: CASSSLGGRTEAFF. The CDR3 DNA reads as TGTGCCAGCAGCTCCTTAGGGGGTCGGACTGAAGCTTTCTTT.